These 24 T cell receptor beta chains were all obtained from the same sample, sequenced in a study of vaccination effects on CD4 cells after COVID-19. CD4+ T cells specific for antigen were expanded with viral peptide pools by the ViraFEST assay before sequencing. Cultured cells yielded isolated CD4+ T cells after 10 to 11 days. The person acquired a PCR-confirmed SARS-CoV-2 infection between March and December 2020. Two-dose vaccination with either BNT162b2 or mRNA-1273 was given to the participants. Clones were read by immunoSEQ multiplex PCR, and TCRdb kept only the in-frame ones, dropping some. The sample yields 12,000 to 15,000 clones, roughly four fifths seen once. These receptors' targets are unknown. This specimen consisted of CD4+ T cells from PBMCs cultured with HCoV-NL63 spike peptides, obtained after COVID-19 vaccination. Source of these receptors: a human donor who had a prior SARS-CoV-2 infection.

The chain joins TRBV11-3 to TRBJ2-5, with 12 nucleotides matching TRBD2. This CDR3 comprises 15 residues. The germline gives CDR1 SGHNT, CDR2 YENEEA. The V gene end was trimmed by 6 bases and the J gene end by 5 bases; junction bases not matched to a gene: 7. CDR3 sequence (DNA): TGTGCCAGCAGTTCCGGACTAGCGGGATTGGAGACCCAGTACTTC. This translates into CASSSGLAGLETQYF. Full variable domain (rest looked up from reference TRBV11-3 and TRBJ2-5): EAGVVQSPRYKIIEKKQPVAFWCNPISGHNTLYWYLQNLGQGPELLIRYENEEAVDDSQLPKDRFSAERLKGVDSTLKIQPAELGDSAVYLCASSSGLAGLETQYFGPGTRLLVL.

V is TRBV7-2 and J is TRBJ2-7, with TRBD2 identical over 9 bases. The V segment lost 0 bases and the J segment 3 bases; nucleotides outside the gene matches: 6. Germline-derived CDR1 and CDR2 are SGHTA and FQGNSA. This CDR3 is 16 amino acids long. CDR3 residues: CASSLAGSGGIYEQYF. Here the CDR3 DNA reads TGTGCCAGCAGCTTAGCGGGTAGCGGGGGAATCTACGAGCAGTACTTC.

V and J are TRBV28 and TRBJ2-7; 7 nucleotides line up with TRBD1. The germline V gene has CDR1 MDHEN and CDR2 SYDVKM. Trimming at V came to 2 bases and at J to 1 base, leaving 5 bases not matched to a gene. There are 15 residues in the CDR3. CDR3: CASSLQGQKSYEQYF. CDR3 DNA sequence: TGTGCCAGCAGTTTACAGGGACAGAAATCCTACGAGCAGTACTTC.

V is TRBV24-1 and J is TRBJ2-5; 11 positions match TRBD1. This CDR3 spans 16 amino acids. The ends lost 6 bases at V and 3 bases at J; junction bases unmatched: 8. Germline V CDR1 and CDR2: KGHDR, SFDVKD. The chain's CDR3 is CATSRDRGTHEETQYF. CDR3 bases: TGTGCCACCAGTCGGGACAGGGGGACGCACGAAGAGACCCAGTACTTC.

The chain has TRBV5-1 and TRBJ2-5; 10 positions agree with TRBD2. Germline CDR1 SGHRS, CDR2 YFSETQ. The CDR3 runs 16 residues. Losses at the gene ends were 0 bases for V and 5 bases for J; bases not matched to a gene: 7. The CDR3 region is CASSLGIAGGMETQYF. The CDR3 region has the DNA TGCGCCAGCAGCTTGGGAATAGCGGGGGGCATGGAGACCCAGTACTTC.

The rearrangement uses TRBV5-1 and TRBJ2-1, with a weak D call TRBD2 (7 bases). Germline assignment: CDR1 SGHRS and CDR2 YFSETQ. Trimming left V 0 bases short and J 2 bases short, with 12 bases between. The CDR3 is made up of 16 amino acids. The CDR3 bases are TGCGCCAGCAGCTTGGGGGCGGGGGCGGCCTACAATGAGCAGTTCTTC. This gives the protein CASSLGAGAAYNEQFF.

The V call is TRBV30, the J call TRBJ2-3; 8 nucleotides match TRBD1. CDR1 and CDR2 from the germline V gene are GTSNPN and SVGIG (reference sequence). With V trimmed by 7 bases and J by 1 base, 7 bases remained unmatched. The CDR3 sequence is 14 residues long. Here the CDR3 DNA reads TGTGCCTCCACGGACAGGGAGGGCACAGATACGCAGTATTTT. Its translation is CASTDREGTDTQYF.

The V call is TRBV12-3 or TRBV12-4, the J call TRBJ2-1, with D maybe TRBD2 (5 bases). The CDR3 is made up of 13 amino acids. Trimming removed 3 bases at V and 10 bases at J, with 13 bases between. The CDR3 loop reads CASSLEAAREQFF. CDR3 in DNA: TGTGCCAGCAGTTTGGAGGCGGCACGGGAGCAGTTCTTC.

The J gene is TRBJ2-7, the V gene TRBV2; D remains unclear. In germline, CDR1 is SNHLY, CDR2 FYNNEI. CDR3 length equals 11 residues. Deletions cut 5 bases from V and 0 bases from J, with 2 bases between. The CDR3 sequence is CASSTSYEQYF. DNA of the CDR3: TGTGCCAGCAGTACCTCCTACGAGCAGTACTTC.

This clone was seen only a few times. V gene TRBV5-1 combines with J gene TRBJ1-1, with a weak D call TRBD1 (6 bases). Per the germline V gene, CDR1 is SGHRS and CDR2 is YFSETQ. Trimming cost V 4 bases and J 4 bases, with 17 bases left between them. The CDR3 has 15 amino acids. The CDR3 sequence is CASSPAPGGATEAFF. The CDR3 bases are TGCGCCAGCAGCCCGGCCCCGGGGGGGGCCACTGAAGCTTTCTTT.

The chain uses TRBV6-4 and TRBJ1-2; 7 nucleotides align to TRBD1. The CDR3 consists of 15 residues. The V and J ends lost 5 bases and 0 bases, in that order; junction bases with no gene match: 6. Germline V gene sequence: CDR1 MRHNA, CDR2 SNTAGT. The CDR3 DNA reads TGTGCCAGCAGTTTAACCGGACAGGCTAACTATGGCTACACCTTC. Its protein product is CASSLTGQANYGYTF.

This clone was found a few times. The gene calls are TRBV10-1 and TRBJ2-7, with 7 nucleotides matching TRBD2. This CDR3 spans 16 amino acids. CDR1 and CDR2 (germline): WNHNN, SYGVQD (reference sequence). V was pared by 9 bases and J by 0 bases, with 14 bases of the junction left unmatched. The CDR3 protein is CARVFGEGPDSYEQYF. The CDR3 DNA follows: TGCGCCAGGGTGTTTGGGGAGGGCCCTGACTCCTACGAGCAGTACTTC.

This rearrangement joins TRBV11-3 to TRBJ2-1, with 9 bases lining up with TRBD2. The ends lost 1 base at V and 8 bases at J; junction bases unmatched: 12. The CDR3 runs 17 residues. The germline CDR1 and CDR2 sequences are SGHNT and YENEEA. This chain's CDR3 is CASSLGRLAGPGDEQFF. The CDR3 DNA reads TGTGCCAGCAGCTTAGGGAGGCTAGCGGGGCCTGGGGATGAGCAGTTCTTC.

The gene calls are TRBV20-1 and TRBJ1-1, with TRBD1 as a possible D gene (5 bases). V lost 3 bases and J lost 4, with 15 bases in between. The CDR3 has 14 amino acids. Germline V gene lookup returns CDR1 DFQATT and CDR2 SNEGSKA (reference sequence). CDR3 coding DNA: TGCAGTGCTAGTATTCCAGGGTGGGGCACTGAAGCTTTCTTT. This codes for CSASIPGWGTEAFF.

The chain joins TRBV2 to TRBJ1-2, with unresolved D. CDR1 and CDR2 (germline): SNHLY, FYNNEI. This CDR3 region has 12 residues. V was trimmed by 4 bases and J by 2 bases, leaving 5 bases between them. DNA of the CDR3: TGTGCCAGCAGTGTGCAAAACTATGGCTACACCTTC. Translating gives CASSVQNYGYTF.

The chain has TRBV5-1 and TRBJ1-4; 10 positions agree with TRBD1. This CDR3 comprises 16 residues. In germline, CDR1 is SGHRS, CDR2 YFSETQ. V dropped 4 bases and J dropped 6; count of bases not matched to a gene: 9. The CDR3 reads CASSMGQGPGYEKLFF. CDR3 nucleotides: TGCGCCAGCAGCATGGGACAGGGGCCGGGGTATGAAAAACTGTTTTTT. Full variable domain (remainder filled in from reference TRBV5-1 and TRBJ1-4): KAGVTQTPRYLIKTRGQQVTLSCSPISGHRSVSWYQQTPGQGLQFLFEYFSETQRNKGNFPGRFSGRQFSNSRSEMNVSTLELGDSALYLCASSMGQGPGYEKLFFGSGTQLSVL.

The chain is built from TRBV2 and TRBJ2-7, with D possibly being TRBD2 (5 bases). V lost 4 bases to trimming and J lost 6 bases, with 13 bases between them. Germline V gives CDR1 SNHLY, CDR2 FYNNEI. This CDR3 is built from 13 residues. CDR3 in DNA: TGTGCCAGCAGTGGGGTCGGGGATATCGAGCAGTACTTC. The encoded protein is CASSGVGDIEQYF.

This chain connects TRBV6-5 to TRBJ2-7; 8 bases are a match to TRBD1. In germline, CDR1 is MNHEY, CDR2 SVGAGI. V was pared by 6 bases and J by 3 bases, with 10 bases of the junction left unmatched. The CDR3 loop spans 15 amino acids. The DNA of the CDR3 is TGTGCCAGCAGCCGACCGGGACAGGTATTCTACGAGCAGTACTTC. Its protein product is CASSRPGQVFYEQYF.

J is TRBJ2-5 and V is TRBV7-9; D might be TRBD1 (6 bases). This CDR3 is 14 amino acids long. CDR1 is SEHNR and CDR2 is FQNEAQ in the germline V gene (reference sequence). V was cut by 1 base and J by 5 bases, with 11 bases left in between. This chain's CDR3 is CASSLGQGLETQYF. The CDR3 DNA reads TGTGCCAGCAGCTTAGGCCAGGGGTTGGAGACCCAGTACTTC.

The chain links TRBV7-9 to TRBJ1-1, with 7 bases identical to TRBD1. Looked up from germline, CDR1 is SEHNR and CDR2 is FQNEAQ (reference sequence). This CDR3 spans 12 amino acids. The V gene end was trimmed by 1 base and the J gene end by 11 bases; junction bases not matched to a gene: 4. The CDR3 region is CASSLGDRVAFF. The CDR3 bases are TGTGCCAGCAGCTTAGGAGACAGGGTGGCTTTCTTT. The variable domain in full, completed from reference TRBV7-9 and TRBJ1-1, reads DTGVSQNPRHKITKRGQNVTFRCDPISEHNRLYWYRQTLGQGPEFLTYFQNEAQLEKSRLLSDRFSAERPKGSFSTLEIQRTEQGDSAMYLCASSLGDRVAFFGQGTRLTVV.

The chain has TRBV5-6 and TRBJ2-5, with TRBD1 matching over 7 bases. CDR1 SGHDT and CDR2 YYEEEE come from the germline V gene. The CDR3 totals 15 residues. V lost 0 bases and J lost 5; bases outside the gene matches: 7. The CDR3 nucleotides read TGTGCCAGCAGCTTGGGAAACAGGGGCGGGGAGACCCAGTACTTC. Protein: CASSLGNRGGETQYF.

J is TRBJ2-7 and V is TRBV2; 9 bases align to TRBD2. Germline loops: CDR1 SNHLY, CDR2 FYNNEI. The CDR3 covers 13 residues. V shed 6 bases and J 7 bases; nucleotides not matched to a gene: 7. CDR3 amino acids: CASSGILAGEQYF. For the CDR3, the DNA is TGTGCCAGCAGCGGTATACTAGCGGGTGAGCAGTACTTC.

The J gene is TRBJ2-4, the V gene TRBV5-8; D is perhaps TRBD1 or TRBD2 (6 bases each). Germline V gives CDR1 SGHTS, CDR2 YDEGEE. V dropped 3 bases and J dropped 0 bases, with 13 bases sitting between them. This CDR3 is built from 16 residues. In DNA form, the CDR3 reads TGTGCCAGCAGCTGGAGGGGGGTACAAGCCAAAAACATTCAGTACTTC. As protein: CASSWRGVQAKNIQYF.

This rearrangement joins TRBV5-1 to TRBJ2-7; 7 positions match TRBD1. The CDR3 runs to 14 residues. Unmatched junction bases numbered 7, after V lost 4 bases and J lost 3 bases. Germline-derived CDR1 and CDR2 are SGHRS and YFSETQ. The CDR3 coding sequence is TGCGCCAGCAGCAAAAGGACAGGAAACTACGAGCAGTACTTC. Translated: CASSKRTGNYEQYF.